This TCR beta chain was recorded in a study of cytomegalovirus exposure and HLA in healthy donors. Notes on the study in general: Across donors, presence/absence analyses took sequencing depth to be roughly uniform. Associated with cytomegalovirus, according to the listing, were around 160 TCR beta chains. Because they were indistinguishable, some V segments, including TRBV6-2 and TRBV6-3, were excluded.

Note on this clone: Its specificity is not known.

Trimming took off 6 bases at V and 8 bases at J, with 13 bases between the two ends. The CDR3 has 12 amino acids. From germline, CDR1 is SQVTM and CDR2 ANQGSEA. Primers: 60 Vbeta forward and 13 Jbeta reverse. The protocol was immunoSEQ multiplex PCR, while the TCRdb copy is restricted to in-frame clones and leaves out a portion. The sample carries about 130,000 clones, 50% to 75% recorded once. The clonotype originates from a woman in her thirties or forties in good health and CMV-seronegative. The sequenced sample consisted of PBMCs. The chain is built from TRBV29-1 and TRBJ1-4; unclear D gene. CDR3 sequence: CSVSPRSEKLFF. The CDR3, as DNA: TGCAGCGTATCACCTAGGTCCGAAAAACTGTTTTTT.